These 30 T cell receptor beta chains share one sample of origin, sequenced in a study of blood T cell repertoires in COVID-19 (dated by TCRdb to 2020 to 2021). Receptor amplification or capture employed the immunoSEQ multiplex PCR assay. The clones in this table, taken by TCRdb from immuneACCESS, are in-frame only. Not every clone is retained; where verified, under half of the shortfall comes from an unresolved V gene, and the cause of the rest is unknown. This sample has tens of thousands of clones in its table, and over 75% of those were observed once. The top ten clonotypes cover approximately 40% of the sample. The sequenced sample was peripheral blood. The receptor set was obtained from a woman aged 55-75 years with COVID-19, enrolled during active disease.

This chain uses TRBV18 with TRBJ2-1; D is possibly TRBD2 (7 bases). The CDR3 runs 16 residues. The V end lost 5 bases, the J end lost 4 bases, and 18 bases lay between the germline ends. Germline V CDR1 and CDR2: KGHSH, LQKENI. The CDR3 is CASSSAGHGGYNEQFF. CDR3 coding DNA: TGTGCCAGCTCATCAGCGGGACACGGAGGTTACAATGAGCAGTTCTTC.

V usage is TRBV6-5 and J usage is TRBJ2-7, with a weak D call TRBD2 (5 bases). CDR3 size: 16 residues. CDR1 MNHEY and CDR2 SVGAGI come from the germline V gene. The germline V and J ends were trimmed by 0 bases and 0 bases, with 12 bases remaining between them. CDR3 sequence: CASSYSWGGSSYEQYF. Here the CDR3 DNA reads TGTGCCAGCAGTTACTCGTGGGGTGGGAGCTCCTACGAGCAGTACTTC.

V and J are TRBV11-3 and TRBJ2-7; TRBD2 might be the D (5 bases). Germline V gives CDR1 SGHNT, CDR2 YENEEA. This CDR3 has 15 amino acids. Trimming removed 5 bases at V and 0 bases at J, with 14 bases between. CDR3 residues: CASSPAAVGSYEQYF. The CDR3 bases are TGTGCCAGCAGCCCCGCAGCGGTTGGCTCCTACGAGCAGTACTTC.

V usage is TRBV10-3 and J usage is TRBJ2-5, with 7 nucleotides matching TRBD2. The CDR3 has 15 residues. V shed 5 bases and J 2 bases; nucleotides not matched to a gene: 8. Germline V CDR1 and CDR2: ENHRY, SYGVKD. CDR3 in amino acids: CAISSPGREQETQYF. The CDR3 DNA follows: TGTGCCATCAGTTCGCCAGGGAGGGAACAAGAGACCCAGTACTTC.

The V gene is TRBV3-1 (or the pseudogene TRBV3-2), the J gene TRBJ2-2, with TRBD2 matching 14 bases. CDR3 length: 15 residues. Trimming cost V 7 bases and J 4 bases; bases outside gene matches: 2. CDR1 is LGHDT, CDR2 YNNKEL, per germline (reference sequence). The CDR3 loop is CASTGLAGGTGELFF. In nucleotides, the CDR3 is TGTGCCAGCACCGGACTAGCGGGAGGCACCGGGGAGCTGTTTTTT.

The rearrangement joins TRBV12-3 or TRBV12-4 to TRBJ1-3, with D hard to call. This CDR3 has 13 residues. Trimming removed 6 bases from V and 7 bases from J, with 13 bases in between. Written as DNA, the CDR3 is TGTGCCAGCAGCTCCGGGAGTCTCAACACCATATATTTT. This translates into CASSSGSLNTIYF.

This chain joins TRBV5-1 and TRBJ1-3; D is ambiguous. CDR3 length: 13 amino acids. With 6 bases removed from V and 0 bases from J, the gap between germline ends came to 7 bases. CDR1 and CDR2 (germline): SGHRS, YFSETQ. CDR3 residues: CASTESSGNTIYF. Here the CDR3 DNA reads TGCGCCAGCACCGAGAGCTCTGGAAACACCATATATTTT.

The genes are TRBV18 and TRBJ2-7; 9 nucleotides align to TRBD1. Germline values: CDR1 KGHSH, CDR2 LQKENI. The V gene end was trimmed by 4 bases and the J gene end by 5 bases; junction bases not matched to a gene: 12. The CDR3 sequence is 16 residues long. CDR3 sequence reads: CASSLWTGQGTNEQYF. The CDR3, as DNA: TGTGCCAGCTCACTTTGGACCGGACAGGGGACGAACGAGCAGTACTTC. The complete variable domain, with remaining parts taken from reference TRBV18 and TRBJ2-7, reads NAGVMQNPRHLVRRRGQEARLRCSPMKGHSHVYWYRQLPEEGLKFMVYLQKENIIDESGMPKERFSAEFPKEGPSILRIQQVVRGDSAAYFCASSLWTGQGTNEQYFGPGTRLTVT.

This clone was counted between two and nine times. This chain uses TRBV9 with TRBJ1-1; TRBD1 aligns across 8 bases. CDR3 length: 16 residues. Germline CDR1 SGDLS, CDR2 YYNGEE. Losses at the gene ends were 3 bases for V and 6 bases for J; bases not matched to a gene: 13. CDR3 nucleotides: TGTGCCAGCAGCGCGAGGCCGGGCCTGACAGGGGCTGAAGCTTTCTTT. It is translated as CASSARPGLTGAEAFF.

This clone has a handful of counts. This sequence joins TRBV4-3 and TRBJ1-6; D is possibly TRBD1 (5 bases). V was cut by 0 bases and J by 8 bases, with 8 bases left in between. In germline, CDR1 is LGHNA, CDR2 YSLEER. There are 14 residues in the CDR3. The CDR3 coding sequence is TGCGCCAGCAGCCAAGATTCGGGGGATTCACCCCTCCACTTT. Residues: CASSQDSGDSPLHF.

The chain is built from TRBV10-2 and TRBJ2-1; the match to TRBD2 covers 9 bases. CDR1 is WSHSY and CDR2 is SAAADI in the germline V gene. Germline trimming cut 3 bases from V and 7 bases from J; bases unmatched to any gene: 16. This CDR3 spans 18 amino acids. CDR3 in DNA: TGCGCCAGCAGTGATTTTGTAGGGGCGGGAGGGCCGAAGAATGAGCAGTTCTTC. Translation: CASSDFVGAGGPKNEQFF.

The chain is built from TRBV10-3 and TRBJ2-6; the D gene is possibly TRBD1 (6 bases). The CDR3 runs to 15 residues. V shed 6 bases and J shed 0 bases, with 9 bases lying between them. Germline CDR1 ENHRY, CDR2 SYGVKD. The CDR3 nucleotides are TGTGCCATCAGGGGGACAAGCTCTGGGGCCAACGTCCTGACTTTC. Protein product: CAIRGTSSGANVLTF.

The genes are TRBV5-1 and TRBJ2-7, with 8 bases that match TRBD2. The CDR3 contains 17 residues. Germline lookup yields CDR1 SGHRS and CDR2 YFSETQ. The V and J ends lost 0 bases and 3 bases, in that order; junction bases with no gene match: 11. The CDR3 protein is CASSLGPRSGSNYEQYF. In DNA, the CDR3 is TGCGCCAGCAGCTTGGGCCCTCGAAGCGGGAGTAACTACGAGCAGTACTTC.

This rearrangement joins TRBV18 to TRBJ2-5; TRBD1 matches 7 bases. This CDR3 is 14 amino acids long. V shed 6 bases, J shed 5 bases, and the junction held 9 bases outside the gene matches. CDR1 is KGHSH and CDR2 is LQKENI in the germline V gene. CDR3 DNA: TGTGCCAGCTCCCAGACAGGGTATCGGGAGACCCAGTACTTC. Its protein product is CASSQTGYRETQYF.

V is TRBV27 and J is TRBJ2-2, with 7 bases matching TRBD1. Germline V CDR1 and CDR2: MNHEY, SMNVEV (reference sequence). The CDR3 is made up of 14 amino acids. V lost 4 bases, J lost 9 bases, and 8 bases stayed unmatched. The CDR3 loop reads CASSSRQGGWELFF. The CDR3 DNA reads TGTGCCAGCAGTTCCCGACAGGGCGGGTGGGAGCTGTTTTTT.

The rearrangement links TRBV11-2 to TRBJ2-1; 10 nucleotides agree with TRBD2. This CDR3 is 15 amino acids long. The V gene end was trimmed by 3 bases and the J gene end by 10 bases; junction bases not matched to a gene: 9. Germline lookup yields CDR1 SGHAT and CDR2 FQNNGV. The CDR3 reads CASSFTSGVFGEQFF. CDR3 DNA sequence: TGTGCCAGCAGCTTTACTAGCGGGGTCTTTGGGGAGCAGTTCTTC.

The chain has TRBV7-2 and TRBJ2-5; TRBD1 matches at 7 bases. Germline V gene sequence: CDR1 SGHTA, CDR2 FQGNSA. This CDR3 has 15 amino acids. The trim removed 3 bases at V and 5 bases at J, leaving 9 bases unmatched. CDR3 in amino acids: CASSFPGQLYETQYF. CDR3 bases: TGTGCCAGCAGCTTCCCGGGACAGCTCTACGAGACCCAGTACTTC.

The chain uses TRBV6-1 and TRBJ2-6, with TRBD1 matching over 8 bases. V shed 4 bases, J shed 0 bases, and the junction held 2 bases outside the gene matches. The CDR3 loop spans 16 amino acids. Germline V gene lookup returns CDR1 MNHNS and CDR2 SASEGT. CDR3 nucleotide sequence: TGTGCCAGCAGTGGAGACAGGGGCTCTGGGGCCAACGTCCTGACTTTC. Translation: CASSGDRGSGANVLTF.

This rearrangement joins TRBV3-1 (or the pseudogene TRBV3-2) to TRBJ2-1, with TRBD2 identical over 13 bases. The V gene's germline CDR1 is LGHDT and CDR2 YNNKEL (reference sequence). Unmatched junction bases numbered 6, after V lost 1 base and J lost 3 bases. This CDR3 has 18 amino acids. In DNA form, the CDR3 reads TGTGCCAGCAGCCAAGGATTAGGACTAGCGGGAGACTACAATGAGCAGTTCTTC. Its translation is CASSQGLGLAGDYNEQFF.

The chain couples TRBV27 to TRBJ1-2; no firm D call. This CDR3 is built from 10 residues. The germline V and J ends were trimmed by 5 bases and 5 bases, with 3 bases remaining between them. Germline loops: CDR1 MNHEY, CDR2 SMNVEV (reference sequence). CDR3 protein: CASSPYGYTF. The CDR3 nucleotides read TGTGCCAGCAGTCCGTATGGCTACACCTTC.

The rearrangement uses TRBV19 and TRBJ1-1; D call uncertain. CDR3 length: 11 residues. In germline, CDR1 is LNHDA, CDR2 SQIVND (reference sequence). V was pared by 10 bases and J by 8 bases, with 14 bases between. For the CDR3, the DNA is TGTGCCACCACTCTTGCGGGGGAAGCTTTCTTT. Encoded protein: CATTLAGEAFF.

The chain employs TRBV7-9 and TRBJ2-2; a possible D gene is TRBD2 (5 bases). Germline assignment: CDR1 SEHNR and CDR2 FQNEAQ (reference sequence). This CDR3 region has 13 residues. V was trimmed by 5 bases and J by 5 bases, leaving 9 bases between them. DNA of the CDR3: TGTGCCAGCAGCCCCAGCGGAACCGGGGAGCTGTTTTTT. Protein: CASSPSGTGELFF.

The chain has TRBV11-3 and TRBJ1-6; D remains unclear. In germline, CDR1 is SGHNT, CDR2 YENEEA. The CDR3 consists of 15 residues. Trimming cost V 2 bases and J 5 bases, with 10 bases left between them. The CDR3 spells CASSLIRLNNSPLHF. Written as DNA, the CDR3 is TGTGCCAGCAGCTTAATTCGACTGAATAATTCACCCCTCCACTTT.

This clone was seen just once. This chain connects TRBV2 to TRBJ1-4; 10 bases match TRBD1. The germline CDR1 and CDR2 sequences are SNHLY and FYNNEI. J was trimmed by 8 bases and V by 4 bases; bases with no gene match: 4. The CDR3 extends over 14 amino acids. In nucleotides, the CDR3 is TGTGCCAGCAGTGCCGGGACAGGGGAAGAAAAACTGTTTTTT. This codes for CASSAGTGEEKLFF.

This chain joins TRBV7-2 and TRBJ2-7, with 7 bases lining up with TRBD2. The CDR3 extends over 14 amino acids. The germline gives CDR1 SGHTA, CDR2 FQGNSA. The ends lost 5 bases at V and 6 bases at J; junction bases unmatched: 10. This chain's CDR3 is CASSTGGGSIEQYF. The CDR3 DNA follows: TGTGCCAGCAGCACCGGCGGGGGATCGATCGAGCAGTACTTC.

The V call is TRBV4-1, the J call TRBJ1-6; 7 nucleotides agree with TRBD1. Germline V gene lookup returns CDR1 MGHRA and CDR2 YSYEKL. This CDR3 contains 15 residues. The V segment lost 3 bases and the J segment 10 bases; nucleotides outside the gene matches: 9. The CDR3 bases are TGCGCCAGCAGCCAGGGACAGTCCCTTCTCTCACCCCTCCACTTT. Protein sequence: CASSQGQSLLSPLHF.

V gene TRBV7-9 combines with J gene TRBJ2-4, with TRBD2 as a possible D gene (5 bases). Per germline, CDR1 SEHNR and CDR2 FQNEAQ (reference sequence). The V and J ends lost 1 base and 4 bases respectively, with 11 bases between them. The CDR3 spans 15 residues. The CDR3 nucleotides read TGTGCCAGCAGCTTAGATGCGACTATTAAAAACATTCAGTACTTC. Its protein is CASSLDATIKNIQYF.

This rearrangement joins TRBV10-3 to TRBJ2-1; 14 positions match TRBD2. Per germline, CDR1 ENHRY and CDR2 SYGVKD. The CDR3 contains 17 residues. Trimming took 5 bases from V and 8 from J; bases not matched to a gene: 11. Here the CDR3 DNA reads TGTGCCATCAGTCCGGAGCCGACTAGCGGGAGGGGATATGAGCAGTTCTTC. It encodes CAISPEPTSGRGYEQFF.

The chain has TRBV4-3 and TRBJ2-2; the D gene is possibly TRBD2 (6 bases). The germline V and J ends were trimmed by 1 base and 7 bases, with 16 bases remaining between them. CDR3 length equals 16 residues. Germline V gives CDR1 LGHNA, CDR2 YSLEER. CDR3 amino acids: CASSQGGEATVGELFF. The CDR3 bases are TGCGCCAGCAGCCAAGGGGGGGAGGCGACCGTCGGGGAGCTGTTTTTT.

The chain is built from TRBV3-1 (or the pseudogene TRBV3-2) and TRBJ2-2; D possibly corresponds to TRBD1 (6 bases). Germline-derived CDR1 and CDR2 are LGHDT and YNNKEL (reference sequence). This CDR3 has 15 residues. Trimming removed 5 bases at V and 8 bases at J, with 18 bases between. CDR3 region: CASSERRGKGGELFF. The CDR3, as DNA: TGTGCCAGCAGCGAACGCAGGGGAAAAGGGGGGGAGCTGTTTTTT.